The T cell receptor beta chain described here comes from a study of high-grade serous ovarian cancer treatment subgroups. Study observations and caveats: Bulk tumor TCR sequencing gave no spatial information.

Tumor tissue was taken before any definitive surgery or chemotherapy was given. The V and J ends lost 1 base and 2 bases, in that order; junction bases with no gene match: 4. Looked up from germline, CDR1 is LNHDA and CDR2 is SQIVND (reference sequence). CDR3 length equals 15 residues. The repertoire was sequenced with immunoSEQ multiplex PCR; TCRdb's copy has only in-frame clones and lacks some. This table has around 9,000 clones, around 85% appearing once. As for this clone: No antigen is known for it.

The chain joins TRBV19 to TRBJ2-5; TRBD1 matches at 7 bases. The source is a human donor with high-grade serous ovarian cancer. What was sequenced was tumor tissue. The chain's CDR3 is CASSIGQGWQETQYF. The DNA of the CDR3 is TGTGCCAGTAGTATAGGACAGGGTTGGCAAGAGACCCAGTACTTC.